This T cell receptor (gamma chain) is from a study of Vδ1+ human thymocytes. General study results and limits: Thymic TRG and TRD repertoires appeared highly polyclonal. Despite high sort purity, about 20% of thymic T cell receptor delta sequences were Vdelta2.

The CDR3 is 11 amino acids. Trimming took 5 bases from V and 8 from J; bases not matched to a gene: 6. The germline V gene encodes CDR1 EGSTGY and CDR2 YDSYTSSV. Extracted RNA was reverse transcribed into cDNA. Multiplex PCR used pooled V-gene forward primers and a constant-region reverse primer to amplify CDR3s. TCRdb applied CATT to the multiplex PCR reads for clone calling. The data contain approximately 8,700 gamma-chain clones, roughly three fifths of them seen just once; the ten biggest clones take up 1.2% to 1.5%. Alphabeta T cells were depleted, then CD3+ Vdelta1+ Vdelta2- thymocytes were FACS-sorted. Between about 97% and 99.6% of sorted thymocytes were Vdelta1+. About this clone itself: Its antigen is as yet unknown.

The chain combines TRGV4 with TRGJ1 or TRGJ2. Material: Vdelta1+ gamma-delta thymocytes from the thymus. Subset reported: FACS-sorted CD3+ TCRalphabeta- TCRVdelta1+ TCRVdelta2- thymocytes. The origin of this receptor is a girl less than two years old who had congenital heart surgery. This CDR3 reads CATWGRHKKLF. CDR3 nucleotide sequence: TGTGCCACCTGGGGTCGTCATAAGAAACTCTTT.